This record covers a single T cell receptor (beta chain). The antigen is unknown. Each donor contributed 85,000 to 100,000 T cells on average, unsorted. The data were taken from a study of T cells in tuberculosis. Study-wide points: Smaller alpha distances in active tuberculosis partly reflected shorter CDR3-alpha lengths. Samples were chosen by availability of cryopreserved specimens.

The CDR3 runs 13 residues. The junction had 7 bases not matched to a gene; V was cut back by 7 bases and J by 7 bases. CDR1 is SGHTA, CDR2 FQGNSA, per germline. Clones were sequenced by immunoSEQ multiplex PCR, and TCRdb holds only the in-frame ones, with some missing. The table records 35,000 to 55,000 clones, 94% of them present only once. V gene TRBV7-2 combines with J gene TRBJ1-2; 9 nucleotides match TRBD1. The sequence was obtained from a donor aged 10 to 29 with latent tuberculosis or without tuberculosis infection. Some clones in this sample may be carry-over from other donors' samples. The sample was PBMCs. The CDR3 bases are TGTGCCAGCACCGAGGGACAGGGCGGTGGCTACACCTTC. Translating it yields CASTEGQGGGYTF.